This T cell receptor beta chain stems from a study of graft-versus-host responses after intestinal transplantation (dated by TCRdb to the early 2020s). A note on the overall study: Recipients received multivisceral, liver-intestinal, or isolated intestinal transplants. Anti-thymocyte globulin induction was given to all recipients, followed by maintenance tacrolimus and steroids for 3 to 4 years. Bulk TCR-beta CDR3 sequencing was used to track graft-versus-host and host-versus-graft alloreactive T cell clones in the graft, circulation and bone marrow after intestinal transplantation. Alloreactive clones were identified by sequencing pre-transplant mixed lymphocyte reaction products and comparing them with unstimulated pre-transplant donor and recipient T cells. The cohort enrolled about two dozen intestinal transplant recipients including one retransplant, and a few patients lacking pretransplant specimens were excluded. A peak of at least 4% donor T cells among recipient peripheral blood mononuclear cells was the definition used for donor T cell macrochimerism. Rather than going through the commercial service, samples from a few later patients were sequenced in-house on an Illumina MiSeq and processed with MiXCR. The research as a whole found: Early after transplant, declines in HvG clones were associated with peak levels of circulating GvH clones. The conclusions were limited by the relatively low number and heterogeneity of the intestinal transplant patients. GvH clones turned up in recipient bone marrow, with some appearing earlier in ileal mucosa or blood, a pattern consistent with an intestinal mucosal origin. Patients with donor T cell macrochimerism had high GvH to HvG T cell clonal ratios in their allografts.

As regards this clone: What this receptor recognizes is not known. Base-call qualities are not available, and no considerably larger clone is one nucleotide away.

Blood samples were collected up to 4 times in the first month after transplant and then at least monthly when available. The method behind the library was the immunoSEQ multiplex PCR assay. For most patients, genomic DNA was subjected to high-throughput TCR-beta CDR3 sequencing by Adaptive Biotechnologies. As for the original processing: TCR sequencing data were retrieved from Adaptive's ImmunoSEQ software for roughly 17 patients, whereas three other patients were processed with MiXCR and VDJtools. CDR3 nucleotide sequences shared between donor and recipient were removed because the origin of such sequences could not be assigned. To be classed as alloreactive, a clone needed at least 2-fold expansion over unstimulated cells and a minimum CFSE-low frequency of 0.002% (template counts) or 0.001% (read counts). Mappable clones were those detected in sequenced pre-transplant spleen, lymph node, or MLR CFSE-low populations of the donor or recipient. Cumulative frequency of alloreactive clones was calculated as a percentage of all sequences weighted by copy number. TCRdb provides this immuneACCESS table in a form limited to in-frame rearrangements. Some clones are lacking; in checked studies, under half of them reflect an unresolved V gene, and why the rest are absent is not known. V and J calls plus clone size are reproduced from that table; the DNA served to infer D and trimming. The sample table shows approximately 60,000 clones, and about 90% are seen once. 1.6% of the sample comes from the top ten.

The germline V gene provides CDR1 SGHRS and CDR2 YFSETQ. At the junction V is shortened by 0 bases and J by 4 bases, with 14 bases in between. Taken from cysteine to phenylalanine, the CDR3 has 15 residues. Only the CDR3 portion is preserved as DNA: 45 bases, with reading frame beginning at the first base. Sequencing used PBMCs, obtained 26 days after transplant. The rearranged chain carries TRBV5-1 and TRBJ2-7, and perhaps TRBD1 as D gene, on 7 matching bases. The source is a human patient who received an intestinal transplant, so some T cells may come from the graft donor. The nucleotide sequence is TGCGCCAGCAGCTTGGATGGCAGGGGGGAATACGAGCAGTACTTC. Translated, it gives CASSLDGRGEYEQYF.